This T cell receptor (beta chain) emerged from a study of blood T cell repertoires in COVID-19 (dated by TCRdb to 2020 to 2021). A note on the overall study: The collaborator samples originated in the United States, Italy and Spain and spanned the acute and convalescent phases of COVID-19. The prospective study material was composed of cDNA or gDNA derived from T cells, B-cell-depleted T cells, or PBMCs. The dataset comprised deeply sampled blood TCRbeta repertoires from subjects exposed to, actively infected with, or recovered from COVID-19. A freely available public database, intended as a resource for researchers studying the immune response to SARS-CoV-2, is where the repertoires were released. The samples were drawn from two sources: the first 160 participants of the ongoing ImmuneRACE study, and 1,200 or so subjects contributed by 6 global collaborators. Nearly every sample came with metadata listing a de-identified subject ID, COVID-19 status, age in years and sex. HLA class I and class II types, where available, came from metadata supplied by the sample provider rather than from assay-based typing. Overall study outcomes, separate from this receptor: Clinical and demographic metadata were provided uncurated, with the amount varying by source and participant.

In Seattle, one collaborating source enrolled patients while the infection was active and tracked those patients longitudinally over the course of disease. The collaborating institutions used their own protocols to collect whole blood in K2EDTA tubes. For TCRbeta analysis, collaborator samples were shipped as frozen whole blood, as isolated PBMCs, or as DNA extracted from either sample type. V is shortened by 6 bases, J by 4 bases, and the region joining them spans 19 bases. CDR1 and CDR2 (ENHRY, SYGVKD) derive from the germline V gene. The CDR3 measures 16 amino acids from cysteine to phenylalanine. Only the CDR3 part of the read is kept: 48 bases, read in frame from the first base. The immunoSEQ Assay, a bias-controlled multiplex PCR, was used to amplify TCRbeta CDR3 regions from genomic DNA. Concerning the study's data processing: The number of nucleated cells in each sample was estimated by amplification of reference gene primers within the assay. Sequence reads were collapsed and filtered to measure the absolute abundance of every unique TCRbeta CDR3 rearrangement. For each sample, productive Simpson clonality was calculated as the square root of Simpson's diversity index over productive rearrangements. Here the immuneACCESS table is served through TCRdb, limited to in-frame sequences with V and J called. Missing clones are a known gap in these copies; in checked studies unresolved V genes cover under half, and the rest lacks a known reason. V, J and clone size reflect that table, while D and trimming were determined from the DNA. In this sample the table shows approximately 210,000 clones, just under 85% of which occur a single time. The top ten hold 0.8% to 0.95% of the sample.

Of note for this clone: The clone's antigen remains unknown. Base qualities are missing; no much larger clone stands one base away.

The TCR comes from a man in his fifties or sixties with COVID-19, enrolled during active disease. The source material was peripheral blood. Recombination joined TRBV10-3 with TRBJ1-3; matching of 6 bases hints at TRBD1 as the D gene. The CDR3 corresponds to CAIRRDNRPGGNTIYF. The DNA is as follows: TGTGCCATCAGAAGGGACAACCGGCCAGGGGGAAACACCATATATTTT.